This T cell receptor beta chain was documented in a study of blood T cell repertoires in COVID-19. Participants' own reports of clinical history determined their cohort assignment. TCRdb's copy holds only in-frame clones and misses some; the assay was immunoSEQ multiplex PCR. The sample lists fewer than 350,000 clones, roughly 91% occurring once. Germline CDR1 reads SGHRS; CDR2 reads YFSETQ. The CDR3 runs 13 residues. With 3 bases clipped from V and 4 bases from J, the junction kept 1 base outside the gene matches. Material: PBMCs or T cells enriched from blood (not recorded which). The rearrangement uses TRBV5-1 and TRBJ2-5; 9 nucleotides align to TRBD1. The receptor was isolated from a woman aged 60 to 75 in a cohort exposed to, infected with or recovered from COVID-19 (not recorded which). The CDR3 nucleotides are TGCGCCAGCAGCTCGGGACAGGGAGAGACCCAGTACTTC. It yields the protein CASSSGQGETQYF. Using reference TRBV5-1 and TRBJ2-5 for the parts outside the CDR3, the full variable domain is KAGVTQTPRYLIKTRGQQVTLSCSPISGHRSVSWYQQTPGQGLQFLFEYFSETQRNKGNFPGRFSGRQFSNSRSEMNVSTLELGDSALYLCASSSGQGETQYFGPGTRLLVL.